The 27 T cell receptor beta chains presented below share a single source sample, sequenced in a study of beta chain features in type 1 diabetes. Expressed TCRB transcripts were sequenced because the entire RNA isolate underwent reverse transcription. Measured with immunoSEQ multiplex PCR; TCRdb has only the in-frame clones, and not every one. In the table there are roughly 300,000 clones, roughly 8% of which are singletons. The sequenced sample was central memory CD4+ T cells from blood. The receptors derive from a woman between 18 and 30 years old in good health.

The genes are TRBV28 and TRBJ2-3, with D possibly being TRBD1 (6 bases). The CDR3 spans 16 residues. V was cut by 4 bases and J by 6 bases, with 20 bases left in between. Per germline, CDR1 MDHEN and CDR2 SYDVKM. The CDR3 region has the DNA TGTGCCAGCAGTTCACCCGGGACACTAAAACGCGATACGCAGTATTTT. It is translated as CASSSPGTLKRDTQYF.

The DNA for the CDR3 is TGTGCCAGCAGCCCGTCGACAGGGACCTACGAGCAGTACTTC. As protein: CASSPSTGTYEQYF. This rearrangement joins TRBV7-9 to TRBJ2-7, with TRBD1 matching 7 bases. CDR3 length equals 14 residues. V lost 5 bases to trimming and J lost 2 bases; unmatched junction nucleotides: 6. CDR1 SEHNR and CDR2 FQNEAQ come from the germline V gene (reference sequence).

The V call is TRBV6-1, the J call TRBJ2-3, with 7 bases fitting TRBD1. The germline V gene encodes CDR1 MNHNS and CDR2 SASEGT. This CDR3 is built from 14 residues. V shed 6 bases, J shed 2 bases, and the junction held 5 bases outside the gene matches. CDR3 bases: TGTGCCAGCAGGAGGACAGGTCTCACAGATACGCAGTATTTT. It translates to CASRRTGLTDTQYF.

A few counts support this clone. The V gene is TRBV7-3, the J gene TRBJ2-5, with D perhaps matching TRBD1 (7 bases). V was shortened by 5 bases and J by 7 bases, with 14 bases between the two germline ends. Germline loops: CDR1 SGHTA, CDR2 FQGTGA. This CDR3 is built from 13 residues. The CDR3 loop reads CASSPQGGRTQYF. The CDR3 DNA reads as TGTGCCAGCAGCCCCCAGGGGGGACGGACCCAGTACTTC. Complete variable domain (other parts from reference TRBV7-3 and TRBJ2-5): GAGVSQTPSNKVTEKGKYVELRCDPISGHTALYWYRQSLGQGPEFLIYFQGTGAADDSGLPNDRFFAVRPEGSVSTLKIQRTERGDSAVYLCASSPQGGRTQYFGPGTRLLVL.

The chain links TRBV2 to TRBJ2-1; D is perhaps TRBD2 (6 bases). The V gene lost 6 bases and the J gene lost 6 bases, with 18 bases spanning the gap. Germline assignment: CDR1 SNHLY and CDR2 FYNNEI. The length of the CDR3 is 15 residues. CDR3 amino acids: CASRTQPGGGNEQFF. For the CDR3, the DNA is TGTGCCAGCAGGACACAGCCCGGGGGAGGCAATGAGCAGTTCTTC.

CDR3 residues: CAISGVPNPNSPLHF. CDR3 nucleotide sequence: TGTGCCATCAGTGGAGTCCCTAACCCTAATTCACCCCTCCACTTT. The V gene is TRBV10-3, the J gene TRBJ1-6, with D uncertain. CDR3 length: 15 amino acids. Between the trimmed V and J ends, which lost 4 bases and 6 bases, there was a span of 13 bases. Germline CDR1 reads ENHRY; CDR2 reads SYGVKD.

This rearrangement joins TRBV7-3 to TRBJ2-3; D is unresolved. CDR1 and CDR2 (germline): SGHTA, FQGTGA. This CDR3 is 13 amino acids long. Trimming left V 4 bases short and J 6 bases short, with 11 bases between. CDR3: CASSSGYRDTQYF. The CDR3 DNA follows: TGTGCCAGCAGCTCCGGTTATCGGGATACGCAGTATTTT.

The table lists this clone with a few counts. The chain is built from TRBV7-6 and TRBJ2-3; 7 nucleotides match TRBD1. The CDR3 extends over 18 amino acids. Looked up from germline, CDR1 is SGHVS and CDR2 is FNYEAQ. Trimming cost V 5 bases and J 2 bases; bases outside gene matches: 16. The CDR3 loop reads CASSVWALTGAVTDTQYF. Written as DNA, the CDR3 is TGTGCCAGCAGCGTTTGGGCTTTAACAGGGGCCGTCACAGATACGCAGTATTTT.

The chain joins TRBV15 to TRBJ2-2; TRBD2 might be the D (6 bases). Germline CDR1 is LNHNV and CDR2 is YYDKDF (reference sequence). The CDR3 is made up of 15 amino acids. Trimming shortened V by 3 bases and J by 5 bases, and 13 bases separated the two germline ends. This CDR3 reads CATSRGRRATGELFF. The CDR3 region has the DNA TGTGCCACCAGCAGGGGTCGGAGGGCTACCGGGGAGCTGTTTTTT.

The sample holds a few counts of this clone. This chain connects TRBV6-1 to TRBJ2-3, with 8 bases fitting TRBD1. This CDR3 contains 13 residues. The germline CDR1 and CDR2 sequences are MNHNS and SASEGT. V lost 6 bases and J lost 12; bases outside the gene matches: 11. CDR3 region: CASSESWDRTQYF. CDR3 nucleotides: TGTGCCAGCAGCGAATCGTGGGACAGGACCCAGTATTTT.

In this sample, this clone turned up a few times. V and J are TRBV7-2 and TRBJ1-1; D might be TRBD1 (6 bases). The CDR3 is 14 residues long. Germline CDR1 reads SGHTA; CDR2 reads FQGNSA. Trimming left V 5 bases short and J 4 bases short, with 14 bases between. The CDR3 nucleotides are TGTGCCAGCAGCCTCCCACAGGGACTCACTGAAGCTTTCTTT. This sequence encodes CASSLPQGLTEAFF.

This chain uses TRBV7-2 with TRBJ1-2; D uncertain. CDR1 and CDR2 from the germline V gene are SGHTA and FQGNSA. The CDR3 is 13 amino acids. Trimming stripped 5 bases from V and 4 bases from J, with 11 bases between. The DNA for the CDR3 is TGTGCCAGCAGCCCACGGACGTCCTATGGCTACACCTTC. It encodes CASSPRTSYGYTF.

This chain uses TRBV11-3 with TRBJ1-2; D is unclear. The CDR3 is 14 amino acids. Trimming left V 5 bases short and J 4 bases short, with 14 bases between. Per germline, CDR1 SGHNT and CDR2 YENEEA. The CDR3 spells CASSMRSTTYGYTF. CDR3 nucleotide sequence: TGTGCCAGCAGCATGAGATCTACGACCTATGGCTACACCTTC.

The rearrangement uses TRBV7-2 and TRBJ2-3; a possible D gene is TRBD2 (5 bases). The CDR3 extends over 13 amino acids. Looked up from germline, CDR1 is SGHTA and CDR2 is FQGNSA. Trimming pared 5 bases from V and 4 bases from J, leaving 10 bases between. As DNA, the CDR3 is TGTGCCAGCAGCCCGAGGGAGTCAGATACGCAGTATTTT. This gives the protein CASSPRESDTQYF.

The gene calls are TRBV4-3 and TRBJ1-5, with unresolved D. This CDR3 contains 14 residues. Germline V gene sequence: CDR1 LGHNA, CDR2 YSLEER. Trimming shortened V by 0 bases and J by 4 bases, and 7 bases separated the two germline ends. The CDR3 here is CASSQDNKNQPQHF. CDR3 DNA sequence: TGCGCCAGCAGCCAAGATAATAAGAATCAGCCCCAGCATTTT.

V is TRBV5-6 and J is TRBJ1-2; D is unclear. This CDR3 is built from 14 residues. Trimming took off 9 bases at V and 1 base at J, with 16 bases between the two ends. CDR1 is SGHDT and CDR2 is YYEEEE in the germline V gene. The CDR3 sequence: CATLLRHLNYGYTF. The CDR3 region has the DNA TGTGCCACCCTACTGAGACACCTTAACTATGGCTACACCTTC.

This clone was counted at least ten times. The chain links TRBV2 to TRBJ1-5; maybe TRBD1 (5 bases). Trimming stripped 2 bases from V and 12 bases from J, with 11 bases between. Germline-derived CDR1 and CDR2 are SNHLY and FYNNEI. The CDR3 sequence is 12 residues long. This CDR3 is CASSENKGFQHF. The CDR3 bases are TGTGCCAGCAGTGAAAATAAGGGGTTCCAGCATTTT.

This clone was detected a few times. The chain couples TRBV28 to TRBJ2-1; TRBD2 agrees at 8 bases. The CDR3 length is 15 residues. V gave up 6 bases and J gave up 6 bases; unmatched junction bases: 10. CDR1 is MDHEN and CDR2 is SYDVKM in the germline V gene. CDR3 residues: CASRLAGGEINEQFF. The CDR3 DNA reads TGTGCCAGCAGGCTGGCGGGGGGAGAAATCAATGAGCAGTTCTTC.

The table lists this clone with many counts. The CDR3 nucleotides read TGCGCCAGCAGTGGGTCTAGCAATCAGCCCCAGCATTTT. Translated, it gives CASSGSSNQPQHF. The J gene is TRBJ1-5, the V gene TRBV23-1; D unresolved. TRBV23-1 is sorted into the ORF group, with uncertain function. The CDR3 length is 13 residues. V was pared by 5 bases and J by 0 bases, with 5 bases between.

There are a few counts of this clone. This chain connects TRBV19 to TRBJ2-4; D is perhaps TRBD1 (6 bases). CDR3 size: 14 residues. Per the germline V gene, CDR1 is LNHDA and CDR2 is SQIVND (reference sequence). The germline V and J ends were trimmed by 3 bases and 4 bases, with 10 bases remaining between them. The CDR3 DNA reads TGTGCCAGTAGTATGCCAGGGGATAAAAACATTCAGTACTTC. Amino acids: CASSMPGDKNIQYF.

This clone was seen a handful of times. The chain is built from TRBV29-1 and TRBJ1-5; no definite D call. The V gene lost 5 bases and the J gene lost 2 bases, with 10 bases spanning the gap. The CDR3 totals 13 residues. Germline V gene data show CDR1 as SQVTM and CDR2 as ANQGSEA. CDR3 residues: CSVLVDGNQPQHF. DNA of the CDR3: TGCAGCGTTCTGGTAGACGGCAATCAGCCCCAGCATTTT.

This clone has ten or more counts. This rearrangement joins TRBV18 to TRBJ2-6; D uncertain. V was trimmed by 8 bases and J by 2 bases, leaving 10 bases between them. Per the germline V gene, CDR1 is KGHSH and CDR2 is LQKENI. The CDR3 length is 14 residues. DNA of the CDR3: TGTGCCAGCAATCCGGCTCCTGGGGCCAACGTCCTGACTTTC. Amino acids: CASNPAPGANVLTF.

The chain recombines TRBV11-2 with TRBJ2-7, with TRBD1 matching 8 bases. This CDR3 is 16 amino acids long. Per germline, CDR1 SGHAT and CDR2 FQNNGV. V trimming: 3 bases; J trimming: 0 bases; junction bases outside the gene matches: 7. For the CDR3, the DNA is TGTGCCAGCAGCTTGGGTTCCACAGGGGGCTCCTACGAGCAGTACTTC. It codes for CASSLGSTGGSYEQYF.

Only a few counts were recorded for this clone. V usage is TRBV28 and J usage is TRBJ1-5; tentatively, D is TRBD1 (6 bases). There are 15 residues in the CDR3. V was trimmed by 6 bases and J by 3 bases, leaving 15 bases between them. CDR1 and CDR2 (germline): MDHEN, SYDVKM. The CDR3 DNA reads TGTGCCAGCAGGATTCCAGGGGCAACCAATCAGCCCCAGCATTTT. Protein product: CASRIPGATNQPQHF.

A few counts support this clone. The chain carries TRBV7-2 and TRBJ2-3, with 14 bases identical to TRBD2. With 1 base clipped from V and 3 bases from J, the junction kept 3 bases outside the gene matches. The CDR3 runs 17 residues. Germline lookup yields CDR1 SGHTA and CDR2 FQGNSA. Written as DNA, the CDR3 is TGTGCCAGCAGCTTAGTAGGGACTAGCGGGAGAACAGATACGCAGTATTTT. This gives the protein CASSLVGTSGRTDTQYF. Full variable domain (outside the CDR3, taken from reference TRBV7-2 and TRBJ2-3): GAGVSQSPSNKVTEKGKDVELRCDPISGHTALYWYRQSLGQGLEFLIYFQGNSAPDKSGLPSDRFSAERTGGSVSTLTIQRTQQEDSAVYLCASSLVGTSGRTDTQYFGPGTRLTVL.

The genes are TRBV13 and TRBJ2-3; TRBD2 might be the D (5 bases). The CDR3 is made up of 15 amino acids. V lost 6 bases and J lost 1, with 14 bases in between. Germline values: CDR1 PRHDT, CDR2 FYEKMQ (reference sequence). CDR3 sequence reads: CASREMVGGTDTQYF. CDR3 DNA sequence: TGTGCCAGCAGGGAGATGGTCGGGGGCACAGATACGCAGTATTTT.

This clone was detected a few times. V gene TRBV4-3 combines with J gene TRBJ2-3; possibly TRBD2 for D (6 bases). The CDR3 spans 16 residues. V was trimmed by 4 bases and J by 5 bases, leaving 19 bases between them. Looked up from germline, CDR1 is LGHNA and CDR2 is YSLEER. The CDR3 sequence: CASSRAREVRQDTQYF. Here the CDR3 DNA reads TGCGCCAGCAGCCGGGCCAGGGAGGTACGGCAAGATACGCAGTATTTT.